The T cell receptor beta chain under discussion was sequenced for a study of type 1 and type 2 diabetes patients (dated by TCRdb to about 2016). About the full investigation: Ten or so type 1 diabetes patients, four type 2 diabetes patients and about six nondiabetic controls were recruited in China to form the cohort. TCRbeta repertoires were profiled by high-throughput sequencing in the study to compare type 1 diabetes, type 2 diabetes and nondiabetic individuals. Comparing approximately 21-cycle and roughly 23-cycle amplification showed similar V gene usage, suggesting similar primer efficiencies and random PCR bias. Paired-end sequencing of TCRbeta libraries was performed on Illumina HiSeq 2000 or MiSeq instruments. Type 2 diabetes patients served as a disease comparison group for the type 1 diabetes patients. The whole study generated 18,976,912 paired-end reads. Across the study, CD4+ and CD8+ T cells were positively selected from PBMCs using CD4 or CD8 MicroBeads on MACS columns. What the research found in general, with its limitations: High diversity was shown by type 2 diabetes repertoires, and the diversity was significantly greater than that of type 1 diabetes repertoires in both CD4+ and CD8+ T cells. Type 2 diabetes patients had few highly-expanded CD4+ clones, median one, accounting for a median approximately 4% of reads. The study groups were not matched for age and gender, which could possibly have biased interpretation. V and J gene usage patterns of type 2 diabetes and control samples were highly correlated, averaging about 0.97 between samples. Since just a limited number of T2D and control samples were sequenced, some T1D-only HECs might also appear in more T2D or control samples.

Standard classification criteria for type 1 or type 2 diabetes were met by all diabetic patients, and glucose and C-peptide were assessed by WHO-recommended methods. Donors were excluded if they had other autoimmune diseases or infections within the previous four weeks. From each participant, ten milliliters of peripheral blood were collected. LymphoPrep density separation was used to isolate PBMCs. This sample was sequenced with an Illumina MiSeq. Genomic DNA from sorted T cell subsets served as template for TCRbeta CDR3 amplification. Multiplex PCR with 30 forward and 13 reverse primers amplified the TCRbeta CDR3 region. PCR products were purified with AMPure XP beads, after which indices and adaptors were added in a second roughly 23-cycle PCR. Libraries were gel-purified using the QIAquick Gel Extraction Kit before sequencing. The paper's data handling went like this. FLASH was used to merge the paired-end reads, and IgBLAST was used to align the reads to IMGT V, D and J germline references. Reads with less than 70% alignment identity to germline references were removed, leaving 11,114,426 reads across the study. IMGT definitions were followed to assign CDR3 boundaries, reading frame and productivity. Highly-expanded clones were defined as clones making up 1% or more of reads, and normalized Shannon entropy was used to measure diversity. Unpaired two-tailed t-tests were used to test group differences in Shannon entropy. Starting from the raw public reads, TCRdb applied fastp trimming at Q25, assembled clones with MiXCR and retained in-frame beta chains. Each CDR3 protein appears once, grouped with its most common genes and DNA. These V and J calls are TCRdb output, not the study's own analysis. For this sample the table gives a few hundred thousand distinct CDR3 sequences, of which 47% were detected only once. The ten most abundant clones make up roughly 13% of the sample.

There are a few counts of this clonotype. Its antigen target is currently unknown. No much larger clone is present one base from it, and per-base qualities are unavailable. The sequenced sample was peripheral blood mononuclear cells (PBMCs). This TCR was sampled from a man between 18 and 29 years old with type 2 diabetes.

The nucleotides read TGTGCCAGCATCGAGAATCGTGATAGCGGCGATACGCAGTATTTT. It specifies CASIENRDSGDTQYF. The V and J genes are TRBV28 and TRBJ2-3, with a weak D call of TRBD2 (6 bases match). The germline V gene provides CDR1 MDHEN and CDR2 SYDVKM. The CDR3 runs 15 amino acids, cysteine and phenylalanine included. Just the 45-base CDR3 DNA is kept, in frame starting at base 1. Trimming costs V 7 bases and J 6 bases, and their ends lie 20 bases apart. Reference TRBV28 and TRBJ2-3 genes cover what lies past the CDR3, so the full variable domain is DVKVTQSSRYLVKRTGEKVFLECVQDMDHENMFWYRQDPGLGLRLIYFSYDVKMKEKGDIPEGYSVSREKKERFSLILESASTNQTSMYLCASIENRDSGDTQYFGPGTRLTVL.